This TCR beta chain was captured in a study of identifying expanded T cells in peripheral blood. The germline V gene encodes CDR1 ENHRY and CDR2 SYGVKD. CDR3 size: 11 residues. Trimming left V 8 bases short and J 2 bases short, with 6 bases between. No infections or other immune events were documented during collection. Whole-study findings and limits: Variance in clone template counts between approximately two-week samples significantly increased with total template count across all healthy donors. Technical replicates showed about 1.1 changed clones; roughly two weeks 15 to 20; four weeks 19.

The table came from immunoSEQ multiplex PCR; TCRdb's copy has only in-frame clones and leaves some out. The sample has about 85,000 clones; around 89% are singletons. About this clone: The target antigen is unknown.

Sequences were obtained from blood. This TCR was sampled from a person aged 18-70 years in good health. The chain is built from TRBV10-3 and TRBJ2-5; D is undetermined. CDR3 sequence (DNA): TGTGCCATCGGGCGGCAAGAGACCCAGTACTTC. Protein: CAIGRQETQYF.